The 21 T cell receptor beta chains in this list originate from one sample, sequenced in a study of T cell repertoires in cytomegalovirus infection. TCRdb reprocessed the reads via MiXCR and lists one record per CDR3 protein. This sample has some 920,000 distinct CDR3 sequences; 25% to 40% occur once, and the top ten carry around 15%. Their recognized antigens are unknown. Source: cultured CD8+ T cells from PBMCs, taken from culture after CMV antigen stimulation. The receptors were sampled from a human donor in good health (CMV status not recorded). Some clones in this sample may be carry-over from other donors' samples.

In this sample, this clonotype turned up a few times. V usage is TRBV6-5 and J usage is TRBJ2-5; D is unclear. The CDR3 runs 14 residues. The V gene lost 0 bases and the J gene lost 1 base, with 6 bases spanning the gap. Germline V gene sequence: CDR1 MNHEY, CDR2 SVGAGI. This CDR3 is CASSYSLSQETQYF. In nucleotides, the CDR3 is TGTGCCAGCAGTTACTCACTGTCCCAAGAGACCCAGTACTTC.

The chain links TRBV20-1 to TRBJ2-1; 9 nucleotides match TRBD1. Trimming removed 6 bases from V and 8 bases from J; junction bases left unmatched: 8. This CDR3 spans 13 amino acids. Germline loops: CDR1 DFQATT, CDR2 SNEGSKA (reference sequence). The CDR3 protein is CSASDRGYDEQFF. CDR3 sequence (DNA): TGCAGTGCCAGTGACAGGGGGTATGATGAGCAGTTCTTC.

This chain connects TRBV29-1 to TRBJ2-7; possibly TRBD1 or TRBD2 for D (5 bases each). Germline CDR1 is SQVTM and CDR2 is ANQGSEA. The CDR3 has 12 amino acids. Between the trimmed V and J ends, which lost 2 bases and 3 bases, there was a span of 8 bases. The CDR3 spells CSVEQGDYEQYF. CDR3 sequence (DNA): TGCAGCGTTGAACAGGGAGACTACGAGCAGTACTTC.

Only a few counts were recorded for this clonotype. This rearrangement joins TRBV4-1 to TRBJ2-3; D is unresolved. CDR3 length: 11 residues. V was pared by 0 bases and J by 9 bases, with 4 bases between. The V gene's germline CDR1 is MGHRA and CDR2 YSYEKL. CDR3 in amino acids: CASSQEGTQYF. Written as DNA, the CDR3 is TGCGCCAGCAGCCAAGAGGGAACGCAGTATTTT.

The chain joins TRBV28 to TRBJ2-3, with 12 bases lining up with TRBD2. Germline V lookup: CDR1 MDHEN, CDR2 SYDVKM. This CDR3 region has 16 residues. Losses at the gene ends were 3 bases for V and 2 bases for J; bases not matched to a gene: 3. CDR3 protein: CASSLGTSGYTDTQYF. CDR3 sequence (DNA): TGTGCCAGCAGTTTGGGGACTAGCGGGTACACAGATACGCAGTATTTT.

This clonotype was recorded many times. This sequence joins TRBV7-2 and TRBJ2-5; no definite D call. Germline V gene sequence: CDR1 SGHTA, CDR2 FQGNSA. CDR3 length: 15 residues. Trimming cost V 4 bases and J 5 bases, with 17 bases left between them. CDR3 DNA sequence: TGTGCCAGCAGCTCGTTCCAGCACAGCAGGGAGACCCAGTACTTC. It encodes CASSSFQHSRETQYF. The whole variable domain, filled in from reference TRBV7-2 and TRBJ2-5, reads GAGVSQSPSNKVTEKGKDVELRCDPISGHTALYWYRQSLGQGLEFLIYFQGNSAPDKSGLPSDRFSAERTGGSVSTLTIQRTQQEDSAVYLCASSSFQHSRETQYFGPGTRLLVL.

In its sample, this clonotype was seen many times. V is TRBV20-1 and J is TRBJ1-2, with a possible D match to TRBD1 (5 bases). Trimming stripped 5 bases from V and 6 bases from J, with 10 bases between. The CDR3 spans 11 residues. Per germline, CDR1 DFQATT and CDR2 SNEGSKA (reference sequence). The CDR3 protein is CSAFRTNGYTF. The CDR3 DNA reads TGCAGTGCTTTCCGGACAAATGGCTACACCTTC.

V usage is TRBV7-6 and J usage is TRBJ1-1; 11 bases map to TRBD1. The CDR3 covers 14 residues. J lost 11 bases, V lost 4 bases, and 9 bases had no gene match. Germline V CDR1 and CDR2: SGHVS, FNYEAQ. In DNA, the CDR3 is TGTGCCAGCAGCTCGGGACAGGGGGTCGTGGATGCTTTCTTT. This gives the protein CASSSGQGVVDAFF.

The genes are TRBV24-1 and TRBJ2-7; D possibly corresponds to TRBD2 (5 bases). V gave up 3 bases and J gave up 2 bases, with 16 bases separating them. Germline CDR1 KGHDR, CDR2 SFDVKD. The CDR3 consists of 16 residues. CDR3: CATSDRDAKDPYEQYV. The CDR3 coding sequence is TGTGCCACCAGTGATCGGGATGCGAAGGATCCCTACGAGCAGTACGTC.

In its sample, this clonotype was seen a few times. The chain recombines TRBV27 with TRBJ2-3; tentatively, D is TRBD2 (5 bases). Germline CDR1 is MNHEY and CDR2 is SMNVEV (reference sequence). Trimming took off 4 bases at V and 0 bases at J, with 8 bases between the two ends. This CDR3 comprises 14 residues. CDR3 protein: CASSWETSTDTQYF. The DNA for the CDR3 is TGTGCCAGCAGTTGGGAGACTAGCACAGATACGCAGTATTTT.

This clonotype was seen ten or more times. J is TRBJ1-6 and V is TRBV20-1; D perhaps matches TRBD1 (5 bases). CDR1 and CDR2 from the germline V gene are DFQATT and SNEGSKA (reference sequence). The CDR3 is made up of 13 amino acids. The ends were cut back, 5 bases at V and 13 bases at J, with 18 bases in the middle. The CDR3 loop reads CSAARRTPGPLHF. The CDR3 DNA is TGCAGTGCTGCCAGGCGGACCCCAGGGCCCCTCCACTTT.

This clonotype was detected only a few times. The genes are TRBV10-3 and TRBJ2-5, with D maybe TRBD1 (5 bases). The V end was cut by 7 bases, the J end by 3 bases, with 9 bases between. The CDR3 consists of 12 residues. Germline lookup yields CDR1 ENHRY and CDR2 SYGVKD. The CDR3 bases are TGTGCCATCATGGGGCTAGAAGAGACCCAGTACTTC. Translating gives CAIMGLEETQYF.

This clonotype appeared a few times. V is TRBV7-9 and J is TRBJ1-1; 7 nucleotides align to TRBD1. CDR3 length: 17 amino acids. Germline trimming cut 5 bases from V and 0 bases from J; bases unmatched to any gene: 12. Germline V gene sequence: CDR1 SEHNR, CDR2 FQNEAQ (reference sequence). DNA of the CDR3: TGTGCCAGCAGCCACTGGAAGACAGGGTCTCTGAACACTGAAGCTTTCTTT. This encodes CASSHWKTGSLNTEAFF.

This clonotype was counted once. This chain connects TRBV4-1 to TRBJ2-1, with TRBD2 identical over 11 bases. V lost 0 bases and J lost 8; bases outside the gene matches: 6. From germline, CDR1 is MGHRA and CDR2 YSYEKL. The CDR3 runs 16 residues. The CDR3 here is CASSQDSGGGLDEQFF. The CDR3 DNA reads as TGCGCCAGCAGCCAAGATAGCGGGGGGGGGTTGGATGAGCAGTTCTTC.

This CDR3 is CSVETGEGTEAFF. DNA of the CDR3: TGCAGCGTTGAGACAGGGGAAGGGACTGAAGCTTTCTTT. The chain joins TRBV29-1 to TRBJ1-1; 8 positions agree with TRBD1. Germline V CDR1 and CDR2: SQVTM, ANQGSEA. The CDR3 runs to 13 residues. Trimming cost V 3 bases and J 5 bases; bases outside gene matches: 5.

This clonotype turned up a few times. V usage is TRBV6-5 and J usage is TRBJ2-7; 7 nucleotides align to TRBD1. The CDR3 loop spans 15 amino acids. Germline CDR1 is MNHEY and CDR2 is SVGAGI. Unmatched junction bases numbered 6, after V lost 2 bases and J lost 2 bases. CDR3 bases: TGTGCCAGCAGTTACCGAAGGGACAGAACCTACGAGCAGTACTTC. Translating gives CASSYRRDRTYEQYF.

A remark on this clonotype: One end of the junction is discordant with germline, which a read error may explain. The rearrangement uses TRBV27 and TRBJ2-7; TRBD2 matches 11 bases. CDR3 length: 15 amino acids. Germline-derived CDR1 and CDR2 are MNHEY and SMNVEV (reference sequence). The CDR3, as DNA: TGTGCCAGCAGTCCTAGCGGGGGGAACTCCTACGAGCAGTGCTTC. It specifies CASSPSGGNSYEQCF.

The CDR3 sequence is CATTGTDTQYF. In nucleotides, the CDR3 is TGTGCAACTACTGGCACAGATACGCAGTATTTT. This chain uses TRBV19 with TRBJ2-3; D gene unclear. CDR1 and CDR2 (germline): LNHDA, SQIVND (reference sequence). The CDR3 is made up of 11 amino acids.

The chain employs TRBV6-6 and TRBJ1-2; 7 nucleotides agree with TRBD1. Germline lookup yields CDR1 MNHNY and CDR2 SVGAGI (reference sequence). V lost 0 bases to trimming and J lost 3 bases; unmatched junction nucleotides: 7. This CDR3 is built from 16 residues. CDR3 sequence reads: CASSYSEGALDYGYTF. Written as DNA, the CDR3 is TGTGCCAGCAGTTACTCAGAGGGGGCCCTTGACTATGGCTACACCTTC.

The chain carries TRBV7-9 and TRBJ2-5; D is unresolved. The CDR3 length is 14 residues. In germline, CDR1 is SEHNR, CDR2 FQNEAQ (reference sequence). V was clipped by 2 bases and J by 4 bases, with 11 bases between them. Here the CDR3 DNA reads TGTGCCAGCAGCTTATCGGGCTCCGGAGAGACCCAGTACTTC. Encoded protein: CASSLSGSGETQYF.

J is TRBJ2-7 and V is TRBV4-1, with a tentative D call TRBD2 (6 bases). Germline V gives CDR1 MGHRA, CDR2 YSYEKL. The V and J ends lost 3 bases and 3 bases respectively, with 12 bases between them. The CDR3 is 14 amino acids. Written as DNA, the CDR3 is TGCGCCAGCAGCCAGGGACTGGGGTTCTACGAGCAGTACGTC. It yields the protein CASSQGLGFYEQYV.